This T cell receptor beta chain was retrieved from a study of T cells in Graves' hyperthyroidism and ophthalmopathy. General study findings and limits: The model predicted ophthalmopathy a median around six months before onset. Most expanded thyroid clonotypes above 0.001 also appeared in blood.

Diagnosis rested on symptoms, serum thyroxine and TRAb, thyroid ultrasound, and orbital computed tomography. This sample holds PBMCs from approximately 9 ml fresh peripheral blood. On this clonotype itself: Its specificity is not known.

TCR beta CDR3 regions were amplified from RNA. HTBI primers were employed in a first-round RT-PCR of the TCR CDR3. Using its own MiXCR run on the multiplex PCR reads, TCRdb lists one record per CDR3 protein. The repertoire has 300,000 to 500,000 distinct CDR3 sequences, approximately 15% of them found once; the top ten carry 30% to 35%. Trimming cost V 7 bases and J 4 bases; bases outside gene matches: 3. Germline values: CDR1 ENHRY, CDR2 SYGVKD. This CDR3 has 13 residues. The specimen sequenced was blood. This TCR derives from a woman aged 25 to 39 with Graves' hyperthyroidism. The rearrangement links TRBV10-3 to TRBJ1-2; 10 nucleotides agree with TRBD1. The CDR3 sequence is CAITRDRGYGYTF. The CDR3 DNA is TGTGCCATCACCCGGGACAGGGGCTATGGCTACACCTTC.